The 3 T cell receptor beta chains presented below share a single source sample, sequenced in a study of blood T cell repertoires in COVID-19. TCRdb keeps only in-frame clones here, not all; method: immunoSEQ multiplex PCR. The sample has approximately 110,000 clones, over 80% seen once; the top ten hold around a sixth. The source material was peripheral blood. The receptors stem from an older woman with acute or convalescent COVID-19.

This clone was found a few times. The chain joins TRBV29-1 to TRBJ1-1, with D unclear. Per germline, CDR1 SQVTM and CDR2 ANQGSEA. This CDR3 contains 10 residues. V dropped 4 bases and J dropped 4 bases, with 4 bases sitting between them. The CDR3 region is CSVASTEAFF. The CDR3 nucleotides read TGCAGCGTTGCCAGCACTGAAGCTTTCTTT.

The chain combines TRBV5-1 with TRBJ2-5; TRBD2 agrees at 8 bases. Trimming removed 3 bases from V and 4 bases from J; junction bases left unmatched: 11. This CDR3 spans 16 amino acids. CDR1 SGHRS and CDR2 YFSETQ come from the germline V gene. The CDR3 bases are TGCGCCAGCAGCTCAACAACTAGCGGAGGTGGAGAGACCCAGTACTTC. The encoded protein is CASSSTTSGGGETQYF. The whole variable domain, filled in from reference TRBV5-1 and TRBJ2-5, reads KAGVTQTPRYLIKTRGQQVTLSCSPISGHRSVSWYQQTPGQGLQFLFEYFSETQRNKGNFPGRFSGRQFSNSRSEMNVSTLELGDSALYLCASSSTTSGGGETQYFGPGTRLLVL.

The genes are TRBV4-1 and TRBJ1-5; tentatively, D is TRBD1 (6 bases). The CDR3 extends over 14 amino acids. V lost 5 bases and J 4 bases, leaving 12 bases between the germline ends. The germline V gene has CDR1 MGHRA and CDR2 YSYEKL. CDR3 DNA: TGCGCCAGCAGCGCAGAAGGGGGAAATCAGCCCCAGCATTTT. The encoded protein is CASSAEGGNQPQHF.